The entry below gives a single T cell receptor (beta chain) sequence along with its context. Its antigen remains unknown. The protocol was immunoSEQ multiplex PCR, while the TCRdb copy is restricted to in-frame clones and leaves out a portion. The profile covers 70,000 to 90,000 clones, with roughly 80% appearing a single time and approximately 0.8% taken by the ten largest. The source of the sample is a study of radiotherapy plus CTLA-4 blockade in lung cancer. Whole-study results and caveats: Early blood T cell clone dynamics reportedly forecast response best, with interferon-beta. Following radiotherapy plus ipilimumab, tumor-derived TCR clones expanded in the blood.

Trimming took 6 bases from V and 5 from J, leaving 20 bases between them. The CDR3 extends over 15 amino acids. Germline CDR1 MDHEN, CDR2 SYDVKM. This sequence joins TRBV28 and TRBJ2-7; D may match TRBD1 or TRBD2 (5 bases each). This clonotype originated in a human donor with non-small cell lung cancer who had stable disease on radiotherapy plus ipilimumab. Sequencing used peripheral blood, obtained from a patient treated with radiotherapy plus ipilimumab. The CDR3 DNA reads as TGTGCCAGCAGCGCCCTGGGGTCACTGGGGGACGAGCAGTACTTC. Amino acid sequence: CASSALGSLGDEQYF. The variable domain in full, with the rest retrieved from reference TRBV28 and TRBJ2-7, is DVKVTQSSRYLVKRTGEKVFLECVQDMDHENMFWYRQDPGLGLRLIYFSYDVKMKEKGDIPEGYSVSREKKERFSLILESASTNQTSMYLCASSALGSLGDEQYFGPGTRLTVT.